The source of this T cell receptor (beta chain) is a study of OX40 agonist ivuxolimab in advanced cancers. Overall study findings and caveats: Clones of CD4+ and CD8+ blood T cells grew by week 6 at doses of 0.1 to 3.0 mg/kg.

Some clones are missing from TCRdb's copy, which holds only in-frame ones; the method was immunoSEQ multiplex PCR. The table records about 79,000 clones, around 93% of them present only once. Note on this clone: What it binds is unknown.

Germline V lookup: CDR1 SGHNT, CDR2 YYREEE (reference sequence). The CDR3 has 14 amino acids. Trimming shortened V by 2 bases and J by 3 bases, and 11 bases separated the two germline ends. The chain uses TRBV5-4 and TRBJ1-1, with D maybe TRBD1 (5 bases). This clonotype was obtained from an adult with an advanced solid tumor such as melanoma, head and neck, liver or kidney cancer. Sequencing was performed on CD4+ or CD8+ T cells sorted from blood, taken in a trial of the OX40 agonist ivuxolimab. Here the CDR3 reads CASSFIGGDTEAFF. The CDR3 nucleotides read TGTGCCAGCAGCTTTATCGGGGGAGACACTGAAGCTTTCTTT.